A selection of T cell receptor beta chains follows, all from one sample in a study of blood T cell repertoires in COVID-19. Produced via immunoSEQ multiplex PCR; TCRdb's table is partial and in-frame only. The repertoire holds under 130,000 clones, with 88% as singletons. Sequenced material: peripheral blood. The receptors originated from a human donor in a cohort sampled during active COVID-19. Each CDR3 is given with its conserved first and last residue. Each record gives: J gene, D gene, clone size, V gene, CDR3 length, CDR3 DNA, CDR3 protein. The D gene is left open where the match is weak. A row's size may be missing; if present it is once, few, many or a size class.

TRBJ1-2,-,few,TRBV7-9,14,TGTGCCAGCAGCCAACGGAGGAGTAACTATGGCTACACCTTC,CASSQRRSNYGYTF
TRBJ2-5,-,-,TRBV4-1,15,TGCGCCAGCAGCTCCCGACAGGCCGGGGTAGAGACCCAGTACTTC,CASSSRQAGVETQYF
TRBJ2-7,-,-,TRBV28,11,TGTGCCAGCAGTTCCCGAGCTGAGCAGTACTTC,CASSSRAEQYF
TRBJ2-2,TRBD1,few,TRBV7-9,17,TGTGCCAGCAGCTCGGGACAGGGAGAGTGGATGTCCGGGGAGCTGTTTTTT,CASSSGQGEWMSGELFF
TRBJ1-1,-,-,TRBV18,14,TGTGCCAGCTCGTCGGACATACTGAACACTGAAGCTTTCTTT,CASSSDILNTEAFF
TRBJ2-7,TRBD1,-,TRBV27,16,TGTGCCAGCAGTCTCAACCCCGGGACAGGTCCCTACGAGCAGTACTTC,CASSLNPGTGPYEQYF
TRBJ1-1,TRBD1,-,TRBV13,15,TGTGCCAGCAGCTCGCTAGACAGGGGGCGGGCTGAAGCTTTCTTT,CASSSLDRGRAEAFF
TRBJ1-6,-,-,TRBV2,16,TGTGCCAGCAGTGAAGATCGTGCAGGGAACGTCTCACCCCTCCACTTT,CASSEDRAGNVSPLHF
TRBJ1-4,TRBD1,-,TRBV7-8,16,TGTGCCAGCAGCCCACGGACCGCAGGGGGTAGTGAAAAACTGTTTTTT,CASSPRTAGGSEKLFF
TRBJ1-2,-,-,TRBV11-2,14,TGTGCCAGCAGCTTAGGGACCAGGGTGTATGGCTACACCTTC,CASSLGTRVYGYTF
TRBJ2-7,-,-,TRBV5-4,13,TGTGCCAGCAGCTCAATCTACCCCTACGAGCAGTACTTC,CASSSIYPYEQYF
TRBJ1-6,-,-,TRBV7-9,16,TGTGCCAGCAGCTCGGGGGACGCCGCCCGGAATTCACCCCTCCACTTT,CASSSGDAARNSPLHF
TRBJ2-1,-,-,TRBV6-2/TRBV6-3,13,TGTGCCAGCAGTTGGCCCGGGGTTACAGAGCAGTTCTTC,CASSWPGVTEQFF
TRBJ2-5,-,few,TRBV6-1,13,TGTGCCAGCAGTGATGGGCCGGGGAGGACCCAGTACTTC,CASSDGPGRTQYF
TRBJ1-5,-,-,TRBV5-6,16,TGTGCCAGCAGCGCACGTACAGAGTATAGCAATCAGCCCCAGCATTTT,CASSARTEYSNQPQHF
TRBJ2-4,-,-,TRBV29-1,12,TGCAGCGTTGTTAAGGTCCGAGGGATTCAGTACTTC,CSVVKVRGIQYF
TRBJ2-2,TRBD2,-,TRBV25-1,16,TGTGCCAGCAGTGAAGCTTCGGGAGGGCCCAACGGGGAGCTGTTTTTT,CASSEASGGPNGELFF
TRBJ2-7,-,few,TRBV25-1,14,TGTGCCAGCAGTGAATATTACAGTGCCTACGAGCAGTACTTC,CASSEYYSAYEQYF
TRBJ1-5,-,few,TRBV30,13,TGTGCCTGGAGTGTACAGGGAGATCAGCCCCAGCATTTT,CAWSVQGDQPQHF
TRBJ2-7,-,-,TRBV6-5,13,TGTGCCAGCAGTCCCCCTCAGGGGAACGAGCAGTACTTC,CASSPPQGNEQYF
TRBJ1-5,TRBD1,-,TRBV19,14,TGTGCCAGTAGTTCAGGGGGCGCGTATCAGCCCCAGCATTTT,CASSSGGAYQPQHF
TRBJ2-7,-,-,TRBV20-1,10,TGCAGTGCTAGCTATAACGAGCAGTACTTC,CSASYNEQYF
TRBJ1-1,-,-,TRBV6-4,14,TGTGCCAGCAGCCCCGGGGGGCAAAACACTGAAGCTTTCTTT,CASSPGGQNTEAFF
TRBJ2-1,-,-,TRBV10-1,16,TGCGCCAGCAGTGAGTCTGTGGGGGGGCCCCTGAATGAGCAGTTCTTC,CASSESVGGPLNEQFF
TRBJ2-2,TRBD2,-,TRBV19,14,TGTGCCAGTAGTAGGGCGGGAGGGCACGGGGAGCTGTTTTTT,CASSRAGGHGELFF
TRBJ2-3,TRBD2,-,TRBV24-1,17,TGTGCCACCAGTGACCGCCGGGACGGGGGGAGGGCAGATACGCAGTATTTT,CATSDRRDGGRADTQYF
TRBJ1-2,-,-,TRBV19,16,TGTGCCACCTCCCCCCCGGGAAGGATGAATAACTATGGCTACACCTTC,CATSPPGRMNNYGYTF
TRBJ1-6,-,-,TRBV5-4,14,TGTGCCAGCAGCTTTTATACCTATAATTCACCCCTCCACTTT,CASSFYTYNSPLHF
TRBJ2-5,TRBD1,-,TRBV19,15,TGTGCCAGTAGCTCGGACAGGGGGCCCGGAGAGACCCAGTACTTC,CASSSDRGPGETQYF
TRBJ1-2,TRBD1,-,TRBV3-1/TRBV3-2,13,TGTGCCAGCACGGGGACAGGGGGGATAGGCTACACCTTC,CASTGTGGIGYTF
TRBJ2-3,-,-,TRBV7-9,16,TGTGCCAGCAGCTCCGGGGCGGGGAGCAGCACAGATACGCAGTATTTT,CASSSGAGSSTDTQYF
TRBJ1-1,TRBD1,-,TRBV5-1,14,TGCGCCAGCAGCTCAAGACAGGGTGCCACTGAAGCTTTCTTT,CASSSRQGATEAFF
TRBJ1-1,TRBD1,few,TRBV29-1,12,TGCAGCGCCGACAGGGGTAACACTGAAGCTTTCTTT,CSADRGNTEAFF
TRBJ2-2,TRBD1,-,TRBV18,14,TGTGCCACCTCGGGACAGGGGGCGAACGGGGAGCTGTTTTTT,CATSGQGANGELFF
TRBJ1-5,-,-,TRBV6-2/TRBV6-3,18,TGTGCCAGCAGTTACCTGGACAGTATAAATGTGGGCAATCAGCCCCAGCATTTT,CASSYLDSINVGNQPQHF
TRBJ2-7,-,-,TRBV30,14,TGTGCCTGGAGTGTAGGTCCAGGGACCTACGAGCAGTACTTC,CAWSVGPGTYEQYF
TRBJ2-1,-,-,TRBV15,16,TGTGCCACCAGAGGAATCCAGGGGAGCTCCTACAATGAGCAGTTCTTC,CATRGIQGSSYNEQFF
TRBJ2-6,-,-,TRBV7-2,17,TGTGCCAGCAGCTTACGGACACTAACCTCTGGGGCCAACGTCCTGACTTTC,CASSLRTLTSGANVLTF
TRBJ1-3,-,-,TRBV3-1/TRBV3-2,12,TGTGCCAGCAGCCAATCTCGAAACACCATATATTTT,CASSQSRNTIYF
TRBJ1-2,TRBD1,-,TRBV5-1,15,TGCGCCAGCAGCTTGGCCTACAGGGGAGGCTATGGCTACACCTTC,CASSLAYRGGYGYTF
TRBJ1-2,-,-,TRBV6-2/TRBV6-3,14,TGTGCCAGCAGTCCCGACAGGCCGAGCTATGGCTACACCTTC,CASSPDRPSYGYTF
TRBJ1-3,TRBD1,-,TRBV7-8,14,TGTGCCAGCAGCCCGGGACAGGATGGAAACACCATATATTTT,CASSPGQDGNTIYF
TRBJ1-6,-,-,TRBV18,15,TGTGCCAGCTCACCCGCGGCAGGCGGGAATTCACCCCTCCACTTT,CASSPAAGGNSPLHF
TRBJ1-1,-,-,TRBV14,14,TGTGCCAGCAGCCAAGCTGGTAGGGGGAGGGAGGCTTTCTTT,CASSQAGRGREAFF
TRBJ1-6,TRBD1,-,TRBV15,15,TGTGCCACCAGCAGAGATGACAGGGTAAATTCACCCCTCCACTTT,CATSRDDRVNSPLHF
TRBJ1-3,-,few,TRBV3-1/TRBV3-2,15,TGTGCCAGCAGCTTTACAGGGAGCTCTGGAAACACCATATATTTT,CASSFTGSSGNTIYF
TRBJ2-7,TRBD1,-,TRBV3-1/TRBV3-2,17,TGTGCCAGCAGCCAAGGGACAGGGGCCAGAAGCTCCTACGAGCAGTACTTC,CASSQGTGARSSYEQYF
TRBJ1-3,TRBD1,-,TRBV6-6,14,TGTGCCAGCAGTCTGGACAGGGCTGGAAACACCATATATTTT,CASSLDRAGNTIYF
TRBJ1-6,-,-,TRBV6-1,17,TGTGCCAGCAGTGCTCAGACAGTGGCAGTATATAATTCACCCCTCCACTTT,CASSAQTVAVYNSPLHF